This T cell receptor beta chain appears in the sequencing data of a study of cytomegalovirus exposure and HLA in healthy donors. Findings and caveats of the study: For cytomegalovirus status, the classifier reportedly gave diagnoses with high specificity and sensitivity. Links to common viral pathogens appeared, in a later analysis, for several of the most significant clusters. Follow-up analysis later connected one missense variant in DCLRE1C with trimming of TCR beta V- and J-genes. Previously analyzed data showed that most TCR beta V segments were productive at a frequency of about 90% or about 30%.

As concerns this clone: Its antigen is as yet unknown.

The CDR3 sequence is 20 residues long. Germline CDR1 MGHRA, CDR2 YSYEKL. Trimming cost V 5 bases and J 3 bases, with 29 bases left between them. 13 Jbeta primers and 60 Vbeta primers were used for the PCR. Sequencing was performed with immunoSEQ multiplex PCR; in TCRdb, only in-frame clones are kept and a portion is missing. This sample has about 100,000 clones, with 78% found just once. Input material: PBMCs. V gene TRBV4-1 combines with J gene TRBJ1-3, with D possibly matching TRBD1 (6 bases). The receptor was isolated from an older woman in good health and CMV-seronegative. The CDR3 loop reads CASSSRLQGSPSVFGNTIYF. Here the CDR3 DNA reads TGCGCCAGCAGCTCAAGACTACAGGGTTCTCCCTCTGTTTTTGGAAACACCATATATTTT.